The 10 T cell receptor beta chains listed next were all sequenced from one sample in a study of shared clonotypes between healthy human individuals. Profiled with immunoSEQ multiplex PCR; TCRdb holds only in-frame clones, not every one. The sample shows 2 million to 2.5 million clones, 85% to 95% of them seen only once. Sample: naive CD4+ T cells sorted from blood. The subset: CD45RA+ positively selected. The receptors come from a man aged 18-30 years in good health.

The gene calls are TRBV6-6 and TRBJ2-7; a weak D match, TRBD1 (5 bases). V dropped 6 bases and J dropped 4 bases, with 7 bases sitting between them. This CDR3 has 11 residues. Germline loops: CDR1 MNHNY, CDR2 SVGAGI (reference sequence). The CDR3 region is CASSAGYEQYF. Written as DNA, the CDR3 is TGTGCCAGCAGCGCAGGGTACGAGCAGTACTTC.

The sample holds one count of this clone. V usage is TRBV7-2 and J usage is TRBJ2-5, with D tentatively TRBD2 (6 bases). Germline V gives CDR1 SGHTA, CDR2 FQGNSA. The CDR3 has 14 amino acids. V lost 2 bases, J lost 3 bases, and 10 bases lay in between. The CDR3 bases are TGTGCCAGCAGCTTATGGAGGGAGAAAGAGACCCAGTACTTC. Its protein product is CASSLWREKETQYF.

The chain couples TRBV6-5 to TRBJ2-7, with TRBD1 matching over 9 bases. Per the germline V gene, CDR1 is MNHEY and CDR2 is SVGAGI. The CDR3 is 14 residues long. Germline trimming cut 7 bases from V and 1 base from J; bases unmatched to any gene: 5. The CDR3 region has the DNA TGTGCCAGCAAACCGGGACAGGGATCCTACGAGCAGTACTTC. It translates to CASKPGQGSYEQYF.

J is TRBJ2-1 and V is TRBV4-1, with TRBD2 matching 7 bases. V lost 4 bases to trimming and J lost 7 bases; unmatched junction nucleotides: 10. This CDR3 spans 15 amino acids. CDR1 MGHRA and CDR2 YSYEKL come from the germline V gene. CDR3 protein: CASSPNWGGRNEQFF. The CDR3, as DNA: TGCGCCAGCAGCCCCAATTGGGGGGGAAGAAATGAGCAGTTCTTC.

The chain employs TRBV29-1 and TRBJ1-1; 9 bases are shared with TRBD1. Trimming cost V 3 bases and J 1 base; bases outside gene matches: 6. The CDR3 covers 15 residues. Germline values: CDR1 SQVTM, CDR2 ANQGSEA. CDR3 in amino acids: CSVDLGQGGNTEAFF. The CDR3, as DNA: TGCAGCGTTGATTTGGGACAGGGTGGGAACACTGAAGCTTTCTTT.

The chain employs TRBV2 and TRBJ1-1; D is undetermined. CDR3 size: 12 residues. The germline CDR1 and CDR2 sequences are SNHLY and FYNNEI. V was pared by 7 bases and J by 2 bases, with 8 bases between. The CDR3 sequence is CASNSYNTEAFF. The CDR3 DNA follows: TGTGCCAGCAACAGTTATAACACTGAAGCTTTCTTT. Supplemented by reference TRBV2 and TRBJ1-1, the full variable domain reads EPEVTQTPSHQVTQMGQEVILRCVPISNHLYFYWYRQILGQKVEFLVSFYNNEISEKSEIFDDQFSVERPDGSNFTLKIRSTKLEDSAMYFCASNSYNTEAFFGQGTRLTVV.

The chain employs TRBV9 and TRBJ2-7; 7 bases match TRBD1. The V segment lost 0 bases and the J segment 2 bases; nucleotides outside the gene matches: 8. CDR1 is SGDLS and CDR2 is YYNGEE in the germline V gene. The length of the CDR3 is 16 residues. As DNA, the CDR3 is TGTGCCAGCAGCGTAGCTAGTGAGGGGGCCGCCTACGAGCAGTACTTC. Translated: CASSVASEGAAYEQYF.

The sample holds one count of this clone. The chain combines TRBV7-2 with TRBJ2-3; no clear D gene. CDR3 size: 16 residues. V was trimmed by 4 bases and J by 6 bases, leaving 20 bases between them. Per the germline V gene, CDR1 is SGHTA and CDR2 is FQGNSA. The CDR3 DNA reads TGTGCCAGCAGCTCGCACTCCGGCCTCCAGATCGATACGCAGTATTTT. Translated: CASSSHSGLQIDTQYF.

The chain combines TRBV30 with TRBJ1-2; 8 bases align to TRBD1. Germline V gene sequence: CDR1 GTSNPN, CDR2 SVGIG (reference sequence). Trimming removed 1 base from V and 3 bases from J; junction bases left unmatched: 4. The CDR3 is 14 residues long. CDR3 DNA sequence: TGTGCCTGGAGTGGGACAGGGTTTTACTATGGCTACACCTTC. Its translation: CAWSGTGFYYGYTF.

The chain is built from TRBV7-9 and TRBJ2-1, with 7 bases that match TRBD2. After removal of 0 bases from V and 0 bases from J, the junction contained 2 bases not matched to a gene. Germline CDR1 SEHNR, CDR2 FQNEAQ (reference sequence). The CDR3 extends over 16 amino acids. The CDR3, as DNA: TGTGCCAGCAGCTTAGCGCGGGGGAGCTCCTACAATGAGCAGTTCTTC. Protein sequence: CASSLARGSSYNEQFF.